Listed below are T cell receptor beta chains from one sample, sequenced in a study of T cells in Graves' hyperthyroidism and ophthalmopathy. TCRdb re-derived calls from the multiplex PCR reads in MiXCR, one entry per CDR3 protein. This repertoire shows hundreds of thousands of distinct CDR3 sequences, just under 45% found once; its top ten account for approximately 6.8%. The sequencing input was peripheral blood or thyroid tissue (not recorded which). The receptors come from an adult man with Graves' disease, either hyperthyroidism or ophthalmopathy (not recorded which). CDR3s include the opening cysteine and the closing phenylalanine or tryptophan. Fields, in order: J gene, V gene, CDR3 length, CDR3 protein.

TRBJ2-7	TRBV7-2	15	CASSPTGGSSGELYF
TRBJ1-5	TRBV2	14	CASSEDRAHQPQHF
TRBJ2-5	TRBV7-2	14	CASSSNRGGETQYF
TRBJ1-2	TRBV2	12	CASSDFGYGYTF
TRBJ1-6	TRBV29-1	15	CSVGTEGAGNSPLHF
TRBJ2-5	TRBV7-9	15	CASSDPGPPSETQYF
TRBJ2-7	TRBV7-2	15	CASSVELFGSYEQYF
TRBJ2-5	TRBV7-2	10	CASRGTGVYF
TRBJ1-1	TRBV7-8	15	CASSMRTGTNTEAFF
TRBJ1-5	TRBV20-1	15	CSAREFRGRNQPQHF
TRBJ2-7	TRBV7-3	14	CASSFTSGNHEQYF
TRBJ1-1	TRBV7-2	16	CASSRSGQSMNTEAFF
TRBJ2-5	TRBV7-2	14	CASSLEDYQETQYF
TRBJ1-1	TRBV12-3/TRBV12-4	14	CASSGVAGYTEAFF
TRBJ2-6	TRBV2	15	CASSQYPGGVNVLTF
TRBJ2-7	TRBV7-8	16	CASSLAKGIDTYEQYF
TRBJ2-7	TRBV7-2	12	CASGVLQYEQYF
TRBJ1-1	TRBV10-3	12	CAISDAWGPEFF
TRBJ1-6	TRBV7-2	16	CAWSDSKLLRNSPLHF
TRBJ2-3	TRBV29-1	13	CSVDGHSTDTQYF
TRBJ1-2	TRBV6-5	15	CASSEWDSNIYGYTF
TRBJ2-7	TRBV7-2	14	CANAGTGGSYEQYF
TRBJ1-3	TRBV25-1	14	CAWIQGASGNTIYF
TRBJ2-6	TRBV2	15	CASRLHSSGANVLTF
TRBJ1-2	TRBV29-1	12	CSGWVVSSGYTF
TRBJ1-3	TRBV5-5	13	CVSSLIPGNTIYF
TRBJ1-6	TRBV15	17	CATSSANGQGYNSPLHF
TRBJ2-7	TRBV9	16	CASSVGARDYAYEQYF
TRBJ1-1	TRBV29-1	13	CSVGSRVGTEAFF
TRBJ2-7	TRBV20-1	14	CSAREGQMNYEQYF
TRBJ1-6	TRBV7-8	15	CASSPRGWSQDLLHF
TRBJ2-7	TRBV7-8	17	CASSEARGSRGNYEQYF
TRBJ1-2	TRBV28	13	CASTAGVNYGYTF
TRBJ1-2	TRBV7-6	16	CASSPGGAQGNYGYTF
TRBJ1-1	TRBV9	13	CASCRGLDTETFF
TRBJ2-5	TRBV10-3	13	CATHHGRQETQYF
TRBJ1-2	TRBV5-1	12	CASSAGTVGYTF
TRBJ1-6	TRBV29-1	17	CSAMDSRRTGLNSPLHF
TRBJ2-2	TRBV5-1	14	CASSVSVNTGELFF
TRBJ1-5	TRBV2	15	CASSEGTVNDQPQHF
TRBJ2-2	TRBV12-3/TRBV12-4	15	CASSITSGNGGELFF
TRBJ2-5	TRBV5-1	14	CASHSGGGQETQYF
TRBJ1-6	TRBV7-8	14	CASSYTAPNSPLHF
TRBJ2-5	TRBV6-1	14	CASSEAQGQLTQYF
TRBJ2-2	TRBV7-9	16	CASSLGTDANTGELFF
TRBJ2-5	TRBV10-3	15	CASRESGETQETQYF
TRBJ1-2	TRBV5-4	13	CASSLQQVDGYAF
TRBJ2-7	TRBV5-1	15	CASSYGLAGTSEQYF
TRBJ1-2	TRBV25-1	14	CASSELTRDYGYTF
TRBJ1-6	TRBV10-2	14	CAIRARQGNSPLHF
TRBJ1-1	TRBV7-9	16	CASSQVWEGVSTEAFF
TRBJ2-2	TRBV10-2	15	CASSGGLGSTGELFF
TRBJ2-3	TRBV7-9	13	CASSSNLTDTQYF